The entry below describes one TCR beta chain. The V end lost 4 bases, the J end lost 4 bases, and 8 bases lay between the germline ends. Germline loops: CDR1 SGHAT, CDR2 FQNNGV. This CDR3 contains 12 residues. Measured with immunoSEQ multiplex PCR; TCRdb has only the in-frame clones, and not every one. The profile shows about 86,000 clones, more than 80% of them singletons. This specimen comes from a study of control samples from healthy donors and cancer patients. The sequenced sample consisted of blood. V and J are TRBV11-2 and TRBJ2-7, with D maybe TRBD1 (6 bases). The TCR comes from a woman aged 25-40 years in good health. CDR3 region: CASSSQGYEQYF. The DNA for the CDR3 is TGTGCCAGCAGCTCACAGGGTTACGAGCAGTACTTC.